Given below is one T cell receptor (beta chain) in context. One base away lies a much larger clone, so this may be a sequencing read error. The genomic DNA TCR beta CDR3 region underwent two rounds of multiplex PCR. Round one of PCR was performed, and it used primers specific to each TRBV and TRBJ gene. TCRdb itself ran the multiplex PCR reads through MiXCR, one entry per CDR3 protein. The data hold fewer than 20,000 distinct CDR3 sequences, with around two fifths observed a single time. The CDR3 is made up of 20 amino acids. From germline, CDR1 is MNHEY and CDR2 SVGAGI. Trimming pared 2 bases from V and 2 bases from J, leaving 27 bases between. With two time points in the design, 4.5 to 7 milliliters of peripheral blood were drawn at each one. These data belong to a study of prognosis after radiotherapy for stage I lung cancer. About the study: Of the enrolled patients, fourteen had newly diagnosed primary stage I lung tumors, while five had oligometastatic NSCLC following surgical resection of the primary tumor. Considered medically inoperable were all of the patients with non-small cell lung cancer.

The material sequenced was PBMCs, taken before or after stereotactic body radiation therapy (not recorded which). The J gene is TRBJ2-5, the V gene TRBV6-5, with D possibly being TRBD1 or TRBD2 (5 bases each). The source is a donor older than 45 with non-small cell lung cancer. The CDR3 loop reads CASSYRGPRQRKPVQETQYF. The CDR3 coding sequence is TGTGCCAGCAGTTACAGGGGACCAAGACAGAGAAAACCAGTACAAGAGACCCAGTACTTC.